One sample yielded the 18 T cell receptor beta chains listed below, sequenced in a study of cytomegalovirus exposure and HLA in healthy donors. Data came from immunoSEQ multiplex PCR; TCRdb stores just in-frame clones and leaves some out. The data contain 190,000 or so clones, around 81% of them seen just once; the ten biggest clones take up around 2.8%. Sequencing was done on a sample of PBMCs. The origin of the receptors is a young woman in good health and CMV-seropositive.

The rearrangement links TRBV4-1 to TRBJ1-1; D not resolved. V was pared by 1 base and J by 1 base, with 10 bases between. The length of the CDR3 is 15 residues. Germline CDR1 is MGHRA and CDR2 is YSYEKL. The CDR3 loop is CASSQGGLGNTEAFF. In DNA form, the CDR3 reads TGCGCCAGCAGCCAAGGAGGGCTGGGGAACACTGAAGCTTTCTTT.

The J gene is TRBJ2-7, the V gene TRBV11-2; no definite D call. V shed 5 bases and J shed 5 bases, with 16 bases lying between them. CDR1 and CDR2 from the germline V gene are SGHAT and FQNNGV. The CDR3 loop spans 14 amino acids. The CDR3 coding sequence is TGTGCCAGCAGCGGGCTCAATGGGCTAAACGAGCAGTACTTC. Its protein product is CASSGLNGLNEQYF. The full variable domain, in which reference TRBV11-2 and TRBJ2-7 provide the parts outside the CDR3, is EAGVAQSPRYKIIEKRQSVAFWCNPISGHATLYWYQQILGQGPKLLIQFQNNGVVDDSQLPKDRFSAERLKGVDSTLKIQPAKLEDSAVYLCASSGLNGLNEQYFGPGTRLTVT.

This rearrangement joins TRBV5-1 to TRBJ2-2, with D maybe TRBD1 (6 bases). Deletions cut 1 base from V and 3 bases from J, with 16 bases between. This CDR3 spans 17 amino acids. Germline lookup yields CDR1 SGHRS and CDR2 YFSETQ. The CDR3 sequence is CASSLLAGAGDTGELFF. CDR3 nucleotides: TGCGCCAGCAGCTTGCTGGCAGGGGCTGGGGACACCGGGGAGCTGTTTTTT. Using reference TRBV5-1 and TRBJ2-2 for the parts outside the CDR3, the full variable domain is KAGVTQTPRYLIKTRGQQVTLSCSPISGHRSVSWYQQTPGQGLQFLFEYFSETQRNKGNFPGRFSGRQFSNSRSEMNVSTLELGDSALYLCASSLLAGAGDTGELFFGEGSRLTVL.

Written as DNA, the CDR3 is TGTGCCAGCAGCTATCGAGCGGGGCCCTACAATGAGCAGTTCTTC. Its protein product is CASSYRAGPYNEQFF. The chain carries TRBV7-9 and TRBJ2-1; TRBD2 matches 7 bases. Germline CDR1 reads SEHNR; CDR2 reads FQNEAQ (reference sequence). The ends lost 4 bases at V and 2 bases at J; junction bases unmatched: 5. This CDR3 has 15 residues.

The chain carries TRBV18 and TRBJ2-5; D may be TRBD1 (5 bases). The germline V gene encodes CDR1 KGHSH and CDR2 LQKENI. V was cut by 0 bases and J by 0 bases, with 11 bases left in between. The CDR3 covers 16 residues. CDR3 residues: CASSPPRSGNQETQYF. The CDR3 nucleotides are TGTGCCAGCTCACCACCCAGGTCAGGGAACCAAGAGACCCAGTACTTC.

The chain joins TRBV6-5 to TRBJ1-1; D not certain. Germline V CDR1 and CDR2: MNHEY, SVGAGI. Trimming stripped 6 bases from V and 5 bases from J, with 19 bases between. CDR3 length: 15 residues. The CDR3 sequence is CASRPLPGKSTEAFF. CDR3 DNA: TGTGCCAGCAGACCATTACCGGGGAAGTCAACTGAAGCTTTCTTT.

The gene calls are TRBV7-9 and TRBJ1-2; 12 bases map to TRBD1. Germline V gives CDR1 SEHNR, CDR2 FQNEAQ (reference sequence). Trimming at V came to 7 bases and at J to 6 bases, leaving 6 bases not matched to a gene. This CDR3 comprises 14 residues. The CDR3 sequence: CASTIGTGGDGYTF. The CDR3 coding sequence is TGTGCCAGCACAATAGGGACAGGGGGCGATGGCTACACCTTC.

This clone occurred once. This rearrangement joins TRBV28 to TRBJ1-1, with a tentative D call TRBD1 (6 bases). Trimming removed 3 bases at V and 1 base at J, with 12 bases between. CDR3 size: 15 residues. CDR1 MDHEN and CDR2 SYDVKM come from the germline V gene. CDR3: CASSLVWTANTEAFF. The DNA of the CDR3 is TGTGCCAGCAGTTTGGTGTGGACAGCGAACACTGAAGCTTTCTTT.

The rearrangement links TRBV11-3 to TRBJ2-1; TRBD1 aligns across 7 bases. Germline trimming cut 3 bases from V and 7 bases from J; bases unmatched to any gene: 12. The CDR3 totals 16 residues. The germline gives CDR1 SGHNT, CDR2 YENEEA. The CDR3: CASSFWGQSTSNEQFF. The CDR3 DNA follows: TGTGCCAGCAGCTTTTGGGGACAGAGTACAAGTAATGAGCAGTTCTTC. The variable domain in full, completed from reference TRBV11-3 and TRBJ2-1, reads EAGVVQSPRYKIIEKKQPVAFWCNPISGHNTLYWYLQNLGQGPELLIRYENEEAVDDSQLPKDRFSAERLKGVDSTLKIQPAELGDSAVYLCASSFWGQSTSNEQFFGPGTRLTVL.

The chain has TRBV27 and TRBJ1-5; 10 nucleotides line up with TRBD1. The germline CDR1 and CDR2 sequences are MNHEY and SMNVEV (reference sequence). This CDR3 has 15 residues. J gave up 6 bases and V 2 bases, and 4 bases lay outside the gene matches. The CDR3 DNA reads TGTGCCAGCAGTTTAAGACAGGGGGCAGGTCAGCCCCAGCATTTT. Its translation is CASSLRQGAGQPQHF.

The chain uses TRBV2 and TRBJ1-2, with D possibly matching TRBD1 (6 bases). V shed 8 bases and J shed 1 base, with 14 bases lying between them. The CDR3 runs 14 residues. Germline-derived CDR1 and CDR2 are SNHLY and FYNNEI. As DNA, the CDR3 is TGTGCCAGCGGAAAAAAAGGGGGTAACTATGGCTACACCTTC. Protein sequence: CASGKKGGNYGYTF.

The DNA for the CDR3 is TGTGCCAGCAGCCCCCGCCCGAGGGCTAGGCGGGAGACCCAGTACTTC. Translated, it gives CASSPRPRARRETQYF. The rearrangement joins TRBV9 to TRBJ2-5; perhaps TRBD2 as D (5 bases). The V end lost 4 bases, the J end lost 5 bases, and 21 bases lay between the germline ends. This CDR3 comprises 16 residues. CDR1 and CDR2 from the germline V gene are SGDLS and YYNGEE.

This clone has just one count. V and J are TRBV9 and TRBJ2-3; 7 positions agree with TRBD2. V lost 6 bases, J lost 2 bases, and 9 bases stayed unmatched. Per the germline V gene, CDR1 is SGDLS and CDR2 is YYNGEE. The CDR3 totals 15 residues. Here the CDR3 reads CASTFLADPTDTQYF. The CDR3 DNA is TGTGCCAGCACCTTCCTAGCGGACCCCACAGATACGCAGTATTTT.

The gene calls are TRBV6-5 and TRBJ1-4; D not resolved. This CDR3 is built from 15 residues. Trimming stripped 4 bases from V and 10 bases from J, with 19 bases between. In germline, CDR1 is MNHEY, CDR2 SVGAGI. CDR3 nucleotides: TGTGCCAGCAGTTCCACTGCCTCCGTAGCGGGAAAACTGTTTTTT. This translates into CASSSTASVAGKLFF.

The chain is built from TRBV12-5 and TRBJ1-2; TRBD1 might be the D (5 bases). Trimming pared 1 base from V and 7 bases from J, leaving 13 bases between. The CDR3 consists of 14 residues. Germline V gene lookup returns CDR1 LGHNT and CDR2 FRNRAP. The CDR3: CASGLERGVSGYTF. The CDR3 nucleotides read TGTGCTAGTGGTTTGGAACGGGGGGTTTCTGGCTACACCTTC.

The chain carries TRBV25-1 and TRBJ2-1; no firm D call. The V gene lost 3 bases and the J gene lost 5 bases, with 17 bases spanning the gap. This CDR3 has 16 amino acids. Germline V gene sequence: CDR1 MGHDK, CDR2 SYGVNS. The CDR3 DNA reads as TGTGCCAGCAGTGACCTCCAGACAAGCCCAAACAATGAGCAGTTCTTC. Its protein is CASSDLQTSPNNEQFF.

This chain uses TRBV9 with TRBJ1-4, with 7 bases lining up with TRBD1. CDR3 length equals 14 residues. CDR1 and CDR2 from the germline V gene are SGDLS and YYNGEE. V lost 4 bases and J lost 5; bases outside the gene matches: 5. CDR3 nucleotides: TGTGCCAGCAGCCGAGGACAGGCGAATGAAAAACTGTTTTTT. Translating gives CASSRGQANEKLFF.

The CDR3 sequence: CASTLDRGYTF. The CDR3 coding sequence is TGTGCCAGCACCCTAGACCGAGGCTACACCTTC. The chain employs TRBV2 and TRBJ1-2; no clear D gene. The CDR3 loop spans 11 amino acids. V dropped 7 bases and J dropped 8 bases, with 11 bases sitting between them. Germline values: CDR1 SNHLY, CDR2 FYNNEI. The full variable domain, rest sourced from reference TRBV2 and TRBJ1-2, is EPEVTQTPSHQVTQMGQEVILRCVPISNHLYFYWYRQILGQKVEFLVSFYNNEISEKSEIFDDQFSVERPDGSNFTLKIRSTKLEDSAMYFCASTLDRGYTFGSGTRLTVV.